A selection of T cell receptor beta chains follows, all from one sample in a study of T cells in Graves' hyperthyroidism and ophthalmopathy. TCRdb called the multiplex PCR reads again in MiXCR, with one record for every CDR3 protein. The sample shows about 370,000 distinct CDR3 sequences, around 15% of them seen only once. Material: blood. Receptors originate from a woman aged 55-69 years with Graves' ophthalmopathy. Both conserved end residues are part of each CDR3. Fields, in order: J gene, D gene, clone size, V gene, CDR3 DNA, CDR3 protein. A D gene is named only where the DNA matches it firmly. Where a row states a size, it is once, few, many or the class of an expanded clone; other rows omit it.

TRBJ2-7 NA many TRBV5-6 TGTGCCAGCAGCTCCGGGGGCACCACGCTATCCTCCGAGCAGTACTTC CASSSGGTTLSSEQYF
TRBJ2-1 TRBD2 NA TRBV24-1 TGTGCCACCAGTACTAGCGGGAGGGGAAATGAGCAGTTCTTC CATSTSGRGNEQFF
TRBJ2-1 TRBD1 many TRBV7-2 TGTGCCAGCTTCCTGACAGGGGCCTACAATGAGCAGTTCTTC CASFLTGAYNEQFF
TRBJ2-3 TRBD2 few TRBV19 TGTGCCAGTAGTCCCCCCCTCGGACTAGCGGGAGGGCCAGGCACAGATACGCAGTATTTT CASSPPLGLAGGPGTDTQYF
TRBJ2-1 TRBD2 few TRBV6-1 TGTGCCAGCAGACATACTAGCGGAGGGGACATTTCCTACAATGAGCAGTTCTTC CASRHTSGGDISYNEQFF
TRBJ2-7 NA many TRBV2 TGTGCCAGCAGTGATAGGGGGTTGGGGAACTACGAGCAGTACTTC CASSDRGLGNYEQYF
TRBJ2-5 NA many TRBV20-1 TGCAGTGCTAGAGGGGGCGGGCTCCAAGAGACCCAGTACTTC CSARGGGLQETQYF
TRBJ2-7 TRBD1 many TRBV30 TGTGCCTGGACCCCGGACAGGGGGATGTACGAGCAGTACTTC CAWTPDRGMYEQYF
TRBJ2-5 TRBD1 many TRBV6-1 TGTGCCAGCAGAGCCCTACAGGGGTGGGTAGGGGAGACCCAGTACTTC CASRALQGWVGETQYF
TRBJ2-2 NA few TRBV7-7 TGTGCTAGCAGCTTAGATGTTACAAGAGTCAACACCGGGGAGCTGTTTTTT CASSLDVTRVNTGELFF
TRBJ2-3 NA many TRBV15 TGTGCCACTTCTCGGGACATCCCCCACACAGATACGCAGTATTTT CATSRDIPHTDTQYF
TRBJ1-1 NA few TRBV20-1 TGCAGTGCTCAACCTCCGGGGCGCAACACTGAAGCTTTCTTT CSAQPPGRNTEAFF
TRBJ2-6 NA few TRBV3-1 TGTGCCAGCAGCCTAAAGACATTAAGCTCTGGGGCCAACGTCCTGACTTTC CASSLKTLSSGANVLTF
TRBJ2-7 NA few TRBV4-1 TGCGCCAGCAGCCAAGATCTAGAGGGTTACTACGAGCAGTACTTC CASSQDLEGYYEQYF
TRBJ2-4 NA many TRBV6-1 TGTGCCAGCAGTGAGTGGCTGGGGGACATTCAGTACTTC CASSEWLGDIQYF
TRBJ2-2 NA NA TRBV12-3/TRBV12-4 TGTGCCAGCAGTTTATACTACGCCTCGAACACCGGGGAGCTGTTTTTT CASSLYYASNTGELFF
TRBJ2-2 TRBD2 many TRBV12-3/TRBV12-4 TGTGCCAGCACTTTTAGCGGGAGAAGCACCGGGGAGCTGTTTTTT CASTFSGRSTGELFF
TRBJ2-7 NA many TRBV4-1 TGCGCCAGCAGCCAAGATAGGGGGGCCTACGAGCAGTACTTC CASSQDRGAYEQYF
TRBJ2-1 TRBD2 many TRBV11-2 TGTGCCAGCAGCTTAGATTCCCTAGCGGGATACTACAATGAGCAGTTCTTC CASSLDSLAGYYNEQFF
TRBJ1-1 NA many TRBV7-9 TGTGCCAGCAGCTCCGGGGGGAACACTGAAGCTTTCTTT CASSSGGNTEAFF
TRBJ2-2 TRBD2 many TRBV3-1 TGTGCCAGCAGCCAAGACATTAGCGGGGCGAACACCGGGGAGCTGTTTTTT CASSQDISGANTGELFF
TRBJ1-4 NA NA TRBV28 TGTGCCAGCAGTTTAGGGGGGGCTGGGGATGAAAAACTGTTTTTT CASSLGGAGDEKLFF
TRBJ1-5 TRBD1 many TRBV19 TGTGCCAGTAGTGGGACAGGGGGCCCGCAGCCCCAGCATTTT CASSGTGGPQPQHF
TRBJ2-6 NA NA TRBV15 TGTGCCACCAGGGATACAGCCTTCTCTGGGGCCAACGTCCTGACTTTC CATRDTAFSGANVLTF
TRBJ1-3 NA few TRBV6-1 TGTGCCAGCAGTGAACGTTTGGGGGGGAGGGGAAACACCATATATTTT CASSERLGGRGNTIYF
TRBJ1-6 TRBD1 many TRBV6-5 TGTGCCAGCAGCGCTACAGGGGGCGGTTCACCCCTCCACTTT CASSATGGGSPLHF
TRBJ1-4 TRBD1 many TRBV28 TGTGCCAGCAGTTTATGGGGACAGGTTGGAAAACTGTTTTTT CASSLWGQVGKLFF
TRBJ1-5 TRBD1 few TRBV6-1 TGTGCCAGCAGGGAGACAGGGAATAGCAATCAGCCCCAGCATTTT CASRETGNSNQPQHF
TRBJ2-1 TRBD2 NA TRBV28 TGTGTCAGCAGCTCCGCCGGGACTAGATACAATGAGCAGTTCTTC CVSSSAGTRYNEQFF
TRBJ1-3 NA many TRBV5-1 TGCGCCAGCAGCTTGGGTATGGGGAGTAACACCATATATTTT CASSLGMGSNTIYF
TRBJ2-3 NA many TRBV7-9 TGTGCCAGCGCAAGCAGGACAACCACTACAGATACGCAGTATTTT CASASRTTTTDTQYF
TRBJ2-1 TRBD2 NA TRBV24-1 TGTGCCACCAGTGACCCTAGCGGGAGGAGCGAGCAGTTCTTC CATSDPSGRSEQFF
TRBJ2-1 TRBD2 many TRBV5-6 TGTGCCAGCAGCCTCAGGACTAGCGGGAGAGCTAATCGCAATGAGCAGTTCTTC CASSLRTSGRANRNEQFF
TRBJ2-7 NA many TRBV6-1 TGTGCCAGCAGGCCCAGCGGGTCTTCCTACGAGCAGTACTTC CASRPSGSSYEQYF
TRBJ1-1 NA many TRBV18 TGTGCCAGCTCACCACCCGGGTTAACTGAAGCTTTCTTT CASSPPGLTEAFF
TRBJ2-3 TRBD2 NA TRBV18 TGTGCCAGCTCGGCAACTAGCGGGGGGGCCACAGATACGCAGTATTTT CASSATSGGATDTQYF
TRBJ2-2 TRBD1 few TRBV12-3/TRBV12-4 TGTGCCAGCAGCTGGACAGGGCCTAACACCGGGGAGCTGTTTTTT CASSWTGPNTGELFF
TRBJ2-7 NA many TRBV6-1 TGTGCCAGCAACAGACAGAGCTCCTACGAGCAGTACTTC CASNRQSSYEQYF
TRBJ2-7 TRBD2 NA TRBV29-1 TGCAGCGTTGGAATAGCGGGAGGATTCTACGAGCAGTACTTC CSVGIAGGFYEQYF
TRBJ1-2 NA NA TRBV28 TGTGCCAGCAGTTTGGGAGGGAAAATTCTGGGCTACACCTTC CASSLGGKILGYTF
TRBJ2-3 NA few TRBV7-3 TGTGCCAGCAGCTCGACCGCGGGTCGTGCAGATACGCAGTATTTT CASSSTAGRADTQYF
TRBJ2-1 NA many TRBV6-1 TGTGCCAGCAGTGAAAGGGGTGGCAATGAGCAGTTCTTC CASSERGGNEQFF
TRBJ2-2 TRBD2 few TRBV18 TGTGCCAGCTCTGGGACTAGCGGCTGGAAAAACACCGGGGAGCTGTTTTTT CASSGTSGWKNTGELFF
TRBJ2-1 NA few TRBV28 TGTGCCAGCAGACCCACCCCGCAGGGGTGGGTCTACAATGAGCAGTTCTTC CASRPTPQGWVYNEQFF
TRBJ2-7 NA many TRBV18 TGTGCCAGCTCACCAACGACTAGGGTCGACGAGCAGTACTTC CASSPTTRVDEQYF
TRBJ2-2 TRBD2 NA TRBV20-1 TGCAGTGCTAGACCTCCTGCCGGGACTAGCGGGGTAAACACCGGGGAGCTGTTTTTT CSARPPAGTSGVNTGELFF
TRBJ2-3 NA many TRBV28 TGTGCCAGCAGCAAGCCCCGGACCTGGGAAGATACGCAGTATTTT CASSKPRTWEDTQYF
TRBJ2-1 NA many TRBV28 TGTGCCAGCAGTTTGAGCAAAAGTAGCTCCTACAATGAGCAGTTCTTC CASSLSKSSSYNEQFF
TRBJ1-3 NA few TRBV7-9 TGTGCCAGCAGCCCCTCCTCCGGGACACAAGGAAACACCATATATTTT CASSPSSGTQGNTIYF
TRBJ2-1 TRBD1 many TRBV11-1 TGTGCCAGCAGCTTAGGGACAGGGTCGTTAGCCTACAATGAGCAGTTCTTC CASSLGTGSLAYNEQFF
TRBJ2-2 NA few TRBV28 TGTGCCAGCAGTTTATGGGACAGCCGGACCGGGGAGCTGTTTTTT CASSLWDSRTGELFF
TRBJ1-5 NA NA TRBV27 TGTGCCAACAGTTTAGGTAACTCGGATCAGCCCCAGCATTTT CANSLGNSDQPQHF
TRBJ2-5 NA few TRBV19 TGTGCCAGTAGTATTAATAGGCTGGAGACCCAGTACTTC CASSINRLETQYF
TRBJ2-2 NA NA TRBV27 TGTGCCAGCAGTTTAGTCGGGGTGGCCGGGGAGCTGTTTTTT CASSLVGVAGELFF
TRBJ2-3 TRBD2 many TRBV5-6 TGTGCCAGCAGCTTTGGGCTAGCGGGCTCTCCAGATACGCAGTATTTT CASSFGLAGSPDTQYF